What follows are 25 T cell receptor beta chains derived from one specimen sequenced in a study of T cell repertoires in cytomegalovirus infection. No antigen has been identified for these receptors. TCRdb re-derived calls from the reads in MiXCR, one entry per CDR3 protein. Of about 130,000 distinct CDR3 sequences listed, 20% to 30% are singletons. The material sequenced was PBMCs, sequenced either directly or after in vitro stimulation (not recorded which). These TCRs come from a human donor in good health (CMV status not recorded). Some clones in this sample may be carry-over from other donors' samples.

The V gene is TRBV19, the J gene TRBJ2-5; 8 bases match TRBD2. J was trimmed by 2 bases and V by 4 bases; bases with no gene match: 3. Germline loops: CDR1 LNHDA, CDR2 SQIVND (reference sequence). CDR3 size: 14 residues. As DNA, the CDR3 is TGTGCCAGTAGTACCTTAGCGGGACAAGAGACCCAGTACTTC. Residues: CASSTLAGQETQYF.

This rearrangement joins TRBV6-2 or TRBV6-3 to TRBJ2-7; D perhaps matches TRBD1 (6 bases). Germline V lookup: CDR1 MNHEY, CDR2 SVGEGT. V dropped 3 bases and J dropped 6 bases, with 12 bases sitting between them. CDR3 length equals 13 residues. CDR3: CASSYRDISEQYV. In nucleotides, the CDR3 is TGTGCCAGCAGTTATCGGGACATTTCCGAGCAGTACGTC.

This clonotype has ten or more counts. The chain joins TRBV25-1 to TRBJ2-7; TRBD1 agrees at 10 bases. CDR3 size: 15 residues. V was pared by 3 bases and J by 10 bases, with 12 bases of the junction left unmatched. The germline CDR1 and CDR2 sequences are MGHDK and SYGVNS. The CDR3 loop reads CASSDPGTGAIRQYF. CDR3 DNA sequence: TGTGCCAGCAGTGATCCCGGGACAGGGGCAATACGACAGTACTTC.

This clonotype was seen many times. The chain is built from TRBV7-8 and TRBJ1-2, with D unresolved. The V gene's germline CDR1 is SGHVS and CDR2 FQNEAQ. CDR3 length: 14 amino acids. Trimming stripped 2 bases from V and 4 bases from J, with 11 bases between. CDR3 loop: CASSLKGRSYGYTF. In DNA form, the CDR3 reads TGTGCCAGCAGCTTAAAGGGTCGAAGCTATGGCTACACCTTC.

A note on this clonotype: This may come from a read error, since a much larger clone is one base off. The V gene is TRBV7-4, the J gene TRBJ2-1, with a possible D match to TRBD2 (5 bases). Germline V gene data show CDR1 as SGHVT and CDR2 as SQSDAQ. The CDR3 extends over 16 amino acids. The CDR3 nucleotides read TGTGCCAGCAGGAATTTAGCGCCGCGTGCCTACGATGAGCAGTTCTTC. It codes for CASRNLAPRAYDEQFF.

The chain is built from TRBV29-1 and TRBJ2-1; 8 bases are shared with TRBD2. The germline gives CDR1 SQVTM, CDR2 ANQGSEA. V was pared by 7 bases and J by 5 bases, with 10 bases of the junction left unmatched. This CDR3 region has 14 residues. This chain's CDR3 is CSANLAGRNNEQFF. In DNA, the CDR3 is TGCAGCGCAAACTTAGCGGGAAGGAACAATGAGCAGTTCTTC.

This clonotype was counted many times. The chain combines TRBV7-2 with TRBJ2-1; tentatively, D is TRBD2 (5 bases). Trimming pared 4 bases from V and 3 bases from J, leaving 16 bases between. CDR3 length: 16 amino acids. Germline loops: CDR1 SGHTA, CDR2 FQGNSA. The CDR3 region is CASSSGNTGSYNEQFF. The DNA for the CDR3 is TGTGCCAGCAGCTCAGGAAACACTGGGAGCTACAATGAGCAGTTCTTC.

In this sample, this clonotype turned up many times. The chain recombines TRBV6-6 with TRBJ1-2, with 8 positions matching TRBD1. CDR3 length: 18 residues. J lost 3 bases, V lost 0 bases, and 12 bases had no gene match. CDR1 and CDR2 (germline): MNHNY, SVGAGI (reference sequence). CDR3 nucleotides: TGTGCCAGCAGTTACTCCACCTGGCAGGACAGGGATGACTATGGCTACACCTTC. Translating gives CASSYSTWQDRDDYGYTF.

Notes on this clonotype: The junction departs from germline at one end; a sequencing error may be responsible. The chain links TRBV6-2 or TRBV6-3 to TRBJ2-3; D is unresolved. The CDR3 totals 14 residues. Germline V lookup: CDR1 MNHEY, CDR2 SVGEGT. The CDR3 region has the DNA TGTCCCAGCAGTATAGACTTACTGGGAGATACGCAGTATTTT. Its translation is CPSSIDLLGDTQYF.

The V and J genes are TRBV30 and TRBJ1-2; possible D gene TRBD1, 5 bases. V was pared by 0 bases and J by 1 base, with 12 bases between. CDR3 length: 15 residues. CDR1 is GTSNPN, CDR2 SVGIG, per germline (reference sequence). For the CDR3, the DNA is TGTGCCTGGAGTGTAATTGAGGGGATTAACTATGGCTACACCTTC. Amino acids: CAWSVIEGINYGYTF.

The chain recombines TRBV29-1 with TRBJ2-5; no clear D gene. CDR1 is SQVTM and CDR2 is ANQGSEA in the germline V gene. The V end was cut by 5 bases, the J end by 5 bases, with 12 bases between. This CDR3 comprises 12 residues. The CDR3 region is CSVQDPGETQYF. For the CDR3, the DNA is TGCAGCGTTCAGGACCCTGGGGAGACCCAGTACTTC.

This clonotype was detected a few times. J is TRBJ2-3 and V is TRBV10-3; D is uncertain. Germline V CDR1 and CDR2: ENHRY, SYGVKD. Trimming removed 5 bases at V and 5 bases at J, with 5 bases between. The length of the CDR3 is 11 residues. This CDR3 is CAISKQDTQYF. The CDR3, as DNA: TGTGCCATCAGTAAACAAGATACGCAGTATTTT.

V usage is TRBV19 and J usage is TRBJ2-1; D may be TRBD2 (7 bases). The CDR3 totals 16 residues. Germline lookup yields CDR1 LNHDA and CDR2 SQIVND (reference sequence). The germline V and J ends were trimmed by 9 bases and 3 bases, with 21 bases remaining between them. The CDR3 nucleotides are TGTGCCAGCAGGGAGGGGGGACTACCGGGCTACAATGAGCAGTTCTTC. Its translation is CASREGGLPGYNEQFF. The complete variable domain, with remaining parts taken from reference TRBV19 and TRBJ2-1, reads DGGITQSPKYLFRKEGQNVTLSCEQNLNHDAMYWYRQDPGQGLRLIYYSQIVNDFQKGDIAEGYSVSREKKESFPLTVTSAQKNPTAFYLCASREGGLPGYNEQFFGPGTRLTVL.

This clonotype was seen at least ten times. V usage is TRBV6-2 or TRBV6-3 and J usage is TRBJ2-2; no clear D gene. Trimming stripped 6 bases from V and 9 bases from J, with 8 bases between. CDR3 length: 11 amino acids. The germline V gene encodes CDR1 MNHEY and CDR2 SVGEGT. CDR3 in amino acids: CASRQFRELFF. Written as DNA, the CDR3 is TGTGCCAGCAGGCAATTCAGGGAGCTGTTTTTT.

This clonotype was seen a handful of times. The chain joins TRBV28 to TRBJ2-2; maybe TRBD1 (5 bases). Germline lookup yields CDR1 MDHEN and CDR2 SYDVKM. V was clipped by 8 bases and J by 6 bases, with 19 bases between them. This CDR3 has 15 amino acids. CDR3 sequence reads: CASEWKRGPPGELFF. The DNA for the CDR3 is TGTGCCAGCGAGTGGAAAAGGGGTCCTCCCGGGGAGCTGTTTTTT.

In its sample, this clonotype was seen many times. The chain combines TRBV7-2 with TRBJ2-7; D could derive from TRBD1 or TRBD2 (5 bases each). The germline CDR1 and CDR2 sequences are SGHTA and FQGNSA. CDR3 length: 14 amino acids. Trimming shortened V by 5 bases and J by 2 bases, and 13 bases separated the two germline ends. This CDR3 is CASSPGTSTYEQYF. The DNA of the CDR3 is TGTGCCAGCAGCCCTGGGACGTCTACCTACGAGCAGTACTTC.

This clonotype was seen only a few times. The chain is built from TRBV12-3 or TRBV12-4 and TRBJ2-1, with D perhaps assigned TRBD1 or TRBD2 (7 bases each). V was trimmed by 5 bases and J by 10 bases, leaving 15 bases between them. The CDR3 loop spans 13 amino acids. CDR3 protein: CASSPGGADEQFF. DNA of the CDR3: TGTGCCAGCAGTCCAGGGGGGGCTGACGAGCAGTTCTTC.

The V and J genes are TRBV6-6 and TRBJ1-1, with TRBD1 matching 9 bases. Germline V CDR1 and CDR2: MNHNY, SVGAGI (reference sequence). V trimming: 5 bases; J trimming: 0 bases; junction bases outside the gene matches: 4. CDR3 size: 15 residues. CDR3 amino acids: CASSKGQGVNTEAFF. The CDR3 DNA reads TGTGCCAGCAGTAAGGGACAGGGCGTGAACACTGAAGCTTTCTTT.

This chain links TRBV2 with TRBJ2-1; 8 bases are shared with TRBD2. Unmatched junction bases numbered 12, after V lost 10 bases and J lost 4 bases. The CDR3 is made up of 15 amino acids. Looked up from germline, CDR1 is SNHLY and CDR2 is FYNNEI. The CDR3 loop is CAIFTLAGNYNEQFF. The CDR3, as DNA: TGTGCCATCTTTACGCTAGCGGGCAATTACAATGAGCAGTTCTTC.

This clonotype was observed at least ten times. The chain carries TRBV6-1 and TRBJ1-1; no clear D gene. The CDR3 runs 13 residues. Germline values: CDR1 MNHNS, CDR2 SASEGT. Trimming stripped 4 bases from V and 1 base from J, with 7 bases between. The CDR3 nucleotides are TGTGCCAGCAGTGCGCGGCGGAACACTGAAGCTTTCTTT. It encodes CASSARRNTEAFF.

The chain couples TRBV24-1 to TRBJ1-2, with a tentative D call TRBD1 (6 bases). The germline V gene encodes CDR1 KGHDR and CDR2 SFDVKD. Trimming shortened V by 4 bases and J by 2 bases, and 10 bases separated the two germline ends. This CDR3 is 14 amino acids long. CDR3 amino acids: CATSDLTGNYGYTF. CDR3 bases: TGTGCCACCAGTGACCTGACAGGCAACTATGGCTACACCTTC.

V and J are TRBV20-1 and TRBJ2-1; 8 bases agree with TRBD2. V shed 5 bases and J 6 bases; nucleotides not matched to a gene: 12. The CDR3 loop spans 15 amino acids. Germline lookup yields CDR1 DFQATT and CDR2 SNEGSKA (reference sequence). The CDR3 DNA follows: TGCAGTGCTCTCTTCGGGGGGGGCCATGGCAATGAGCAGTTCTTC. This encodes CSALFGGGHGNEQFF.

The chain has TRBV24-1 and TRBJ1-2, with D possibly matching TRBD1 (5 bases). The CDR3 totals 13 residues. CDR1 and CDR2 (germline): KGHDR, SFDVKD. V dropped 10 bases and J dropped 4 bases, with 15 bases sitting between them. CDR3 nucleotide sequence: TGTGCCACAAGGGGAGCTGCGGGCTATGGCTACACCTTC. This encodes CATRGAAGYGYTF.

This clonotype was seen a few times. The gene calls are TRBV19 and TRBJ2-7; D possibly corresponds to TRBD1 (6 bases). The length of the CDR3 is 11 residues. CDR1 LNHDA and CDR2 SQIVND come from the germline V gene (reference sequence). V dropped 7 bases and J dropped 9 bases, with 13 bases sitting between them. As DNA, the CDR3 is TGTGCCAGTATCGGGACAAATGCGCAGTACGTC. Translated, it gives CASIGTNAQYV.

This clonotype was seen once. Sequence at one end of the junction differs from germline and may be a read error. V gene TRBV12-3 or TRBV12-4 combines with J gene TRBJ2-6; possibly TRBD1 for D (5 bases). The CDR3 extends over 15 amino acids. The CDR3 DNA sequence: TGTGCCAGCAGTCCCCCCTACTCTGGGGCCAACATCCTGACTTTC. This encodes CASSPPYSGANILTF.